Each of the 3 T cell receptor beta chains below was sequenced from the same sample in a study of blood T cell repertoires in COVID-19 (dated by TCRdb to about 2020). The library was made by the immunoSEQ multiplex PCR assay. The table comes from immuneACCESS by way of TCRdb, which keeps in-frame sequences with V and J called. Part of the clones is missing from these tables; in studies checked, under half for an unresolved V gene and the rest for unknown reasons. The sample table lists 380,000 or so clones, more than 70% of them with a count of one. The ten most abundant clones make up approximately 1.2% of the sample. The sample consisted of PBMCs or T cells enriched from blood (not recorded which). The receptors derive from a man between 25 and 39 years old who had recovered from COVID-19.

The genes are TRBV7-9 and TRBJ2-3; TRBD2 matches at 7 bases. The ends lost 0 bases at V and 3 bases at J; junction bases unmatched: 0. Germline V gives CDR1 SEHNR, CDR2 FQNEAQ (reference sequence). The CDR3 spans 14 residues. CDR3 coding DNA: TGTGCCAGCAGCTTAGCGGGGGGGACAGATACGCAGTATTTT. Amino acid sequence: CASSLAGGTDTQYF.

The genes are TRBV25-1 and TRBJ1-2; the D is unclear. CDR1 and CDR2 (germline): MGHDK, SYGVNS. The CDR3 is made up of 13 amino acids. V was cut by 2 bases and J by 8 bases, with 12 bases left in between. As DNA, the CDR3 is TGTGCCAGCAGTGAACCAGATGAGAGGGGCTACACCTTC. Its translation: CASSEPDERGYTF.

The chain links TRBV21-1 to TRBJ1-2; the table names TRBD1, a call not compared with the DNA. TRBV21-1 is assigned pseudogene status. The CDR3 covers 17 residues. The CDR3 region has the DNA TGTGCCAGCAGCGCTTTGGACAGGGGAGTAATATACTATGGCTACACCTTC. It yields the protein CASSALDRGVIYYGYTF.